This TCR beta chain was obtained from a study of sequential checkpoint blockade in melanoma. V trimming: 6 bases; J trimming: 1 base; junction bases outside the gene matches: 4. This CDR3 contains 14 residues. Germline loops: CDR1 MNHEY, CDR2 SVGAGI. Documented treatment: randomized to nivolumab then ipilimumab (arm A) or the reverse (arm B). Repertoires were generated with immunoSEQ multiplex PCR, while TCRdb's copy carries only in-frame clones and drops some. Of 17,000 or so clones listed, roughly three quarters were seen once; the top ten hold over 9.5%. This receptor was taken from a human donor with melanoma. Specimen: CD8+ T cells sorted from blood (inferred from file names), collected from a patient given nivolumab and ipilimumab in sequence. The V gene is TRBV6-5, the J gene TRBJ2-7, with 9 bases that match TRBD1. The chain's CDR3 is CASSGQGISYEQYF. CDR3 coding DNA: TGTGCCAGCAGCGGACAGGGGATATCCTACGAGCAGTACTTC.